This is a list of T cell receptor beta chains from one sample in a study of somatic mutations in cytotoxic T cells in rheumatoid arthritis. Some clones are missing from TCRdb's copy, which holds only in-frame ones; the method was immunoSEQ multiplex PCR. The data hold 4,400 or so clones, with around three quarters observed a single time. Here the sequenced sample was CD8+ T cells sorted from blood, taken at a follow-up visit. The receptors were gathered from a man aged 40-49 years with rheumatoid arthritis. The CDR3 runs from the conserved cysteine through the conserved F or W. The D gene is left open where the match is weak. Clone sizes are given selectively: once, few, many, or a class where the clone is expanded.

V	length	size	J	D	CDR3	DNA
TRBV2	15	-	TRBJ2-3	TRBD2	CASSEIRLAADTQYF	TGTGCCAGCAGTGAAATTCGGCTAGCGGCAGATACGCAGTATTTT
TRBV7-3	15	few	TRBJ2-3	TRBD2	CASSSGAGAADTQYF	TGTGCCAGCAGCTCTGGAGCGGGAGCGGCGGATACGCAGTATTTT
TRBV11-2	15	-	TRBJ1-6	TRBD1	CASSFLTGGDSPLHF	TGTGCCAGCAGCTTTCTGACAGGGGGGGATTCACCCCTCCACTTT
TRBV30	12	-	TRBJ1-3	-	CAWRHWGGAIYF	TGTGCCTGGAGGCATTGGGGGGGGGCCATATATTTT
TRBV29-1	16	-	TRBJ1-1	TRBD1	CSVEDLKGQPNTEAFF	TGCAGCGTTGAAGACCTTAAGGGACAGCCAAACACTGAAGCTTTCTTT
TRBV5-5	18	-	TRBJ2-7	-	CASSLFGLAVKRSYEQYF	TGTGCCAGCAGTCTCTTCGGTCTAGCAGTAAAAAGATCCTACGAGCAGTACTTC
TRBV5-6	14	-	TRBJ2-7	-	CASSFFTGAYEQYF	TGTGCCAGCAGCTTTTTCACGGGAGCCTACGAGCAGTACTTC
TRBV5-7	18	-	TRBJ2-2	TRBD2	CASSLGLGRQVNTGELFF	TGTGCCAGCAGCCTAGGACTAGGGCGGCAAGTGAACACCGGGGAGCTGTTTTTT
TRBV27	14	few	TRBJ2-7	TRBD1	CASSLQGANYEQYF	TGTGCCAGCAGTTTACAGGGGGCCAATTACGAGCAGTACTTC
TRBV27	14	-	TRBJ1-1	-	CASSLNSMNTEAFF	TGTGCCAGCAGTTTAAACAGCATGAACACTGAAGCTTTCTTT
TRBV5-6	14	-	TRBJ2-7	TRBD1	CASSYRDSSYEQYF	TGTGCCAGCAGTTACCGGGACAGCTCCTACGAGCAGTACTTC
TRBV28	13	-	TRBJ1-4	-	CASRGPFNEKLFF	TGTGCCAGCAGGGGGCCTTTTAATGAAAAACTGTTTTTT
TRBV5-4	11	few	TRBJ1-2	TRBD1	CASSLDREGTF	TGTGCCAGCAGCCTCGACAGGGAGGGGACCTTC
TRBV27	12	few	TRBJ2-7	TRBD1	CASSGTAGEQYF	TGTGCCAGCAGCGGGACAGCCGGCGAGCAGTACTTC
TRBV10-3	14	-	TRBJ1-5	-	CAISESGGNQPQHF	TGTGCCATCAGTGAGTCCGGGGGCAATCAGCCCCAGCATTTT
TRBV4-3	12	-	TRBJ2-7	-	CASSPTTYEQYF	TGCGCCAGCAGCCCCACGACCTACGAGCAGTACTTC
TRBV7-2	12	-	TRBJ2-1	-	CASSLAYNEQFF	TGTGCCAGCAGCTTGGCCTACAATGAGCAGTTCTTC
TRBV5-1	15	-	TRBJ2-3	-	CASSFDLTSTDTQYF	TGCGCCAGCAGCTTTGACTTGACTAGCACAGATACGCAGTATTTT
TRBV7-8	15	-	TRBJ2-1	-	CASSLGYSSYNEQFF	TGTGCCAGCAGCTTAGGGTACAGCTCCTACAATGAGCAGTTCTTC
TRBV27	15	-	TRBJ2-5	-	CASSPRWGAGETQYF	TGTGCCAGCAGTCCCCGGTGGGGGGCCGGGGAGACCCAGTACTTC
TRBV7-6	15	-	TRBJ2-1	-	CASSFGGSSYNEQFF	TGTGCCAGCAGCTTTGGGGGAAGCTCCTACAATGAGCAGTTCTTC
TRBV28	14	-	TRBJ2-7	TRBD2	CAIRLAVGNYEQYF	TGTGCCATCAGACTAGCGGTCGGGAACTACGAGCAGTACTTC
TRBV5-8	14	-	TRBJ2-5	-	CASSFNRGQETQYF	TGTGCCAGCAGCTTTAATAGAGGACAAGAGACCCAGTACTTC
TRBV7-9	14	-	TRBJ2-7	-	CASSYTDRRYEQYF	TGTGCCAGCAGCTACACAGACAGGCGCTACGAGCAGTACTTC
TRBV29-1	15	-	TRBJ2-1	-	CSVEDQSLTQAEQFF	TGCAGCGTTGAAGATCAATCGCTCACCCAGGCGGAGCAGTTCTTC
TRBV4-3	17	-	TRBJ2-5	TRBD1	CASSQGGQGGVQETQYF	TGCGCCAGCAGCCAAGGGGGACAGGGGGGAGTCCAAGAGACCCAGTACTTC
TRBV27	15	-	TRBJ2-1	TRBD2	CASSLNGRAIYEQFF	TGTGCCAGCAGTTTGAACGGGAGGGCCATTTATGAGCAGTTCTTC
TRBV27	15	-	TRBJ2-1	-	CASSLLNPVYNEQFF	TGTGCCAGCAGTCTCTTAAACCCCGTATACAATGAGCAGTTCTTC
TRBV25-1	14	-	TRBJ2-3	-	CASSENYHTDTQYF	TGTGCCAGCAGTGAAAACTATCACACAGATACGCAGTATTTT
TRBV2	18	few	TRBJ2-1	TRBD2	CASRRMGTSGSAYNEQFF	TGTGCCAGCAGGAGAATGGGGACTAGCGGGAGTGCCTACAATGAGCAGTTCTTC
TRBV7-8	14	once	TRBJ1-5	-	CASSPRSGFQPQHF	TGTGCCAGCAGCCCCCGATCAGGGTTTCAGCCCCAGCATTTT
TRBV6-1	14	-	TRBJ1-3	-	CASSGSGSGNTIYF	TGTGCCAGCAGCGGGTCTGGTTCTGGAAACACCATATATTTT
TRBV18	15	-	TRBJ1-1	TRBD1	CASSLTDRGDTEAFF	TGTGCCAGCTCACTAACGGACAGGGGGGACACTGAAGCTTTCTTT
TRBV11-2	13	once	TRBJ2-3	TRBD2	CASSPMGGDTQYF	TGTGCCAGCAGCCCCATGGGGGGGGATACGCAGTATTTT
TRBV4-2	15	-	TRBJ2-7	-	CASSQGLGVGYEQYF	TGTGCCAGCAGCCAAGGACTAGGCGTCGGCTACGAGCAGTACTTC
TRBV5-4	14	-	TRBJ1-2	-	CASTKYRANYGYTF	TGTGCCAGCACCAAGTACAGAGCGAACTATGGCTACACCTTC
TRBV27	14	-	TRBJ2-3	TRBD2	CASRGGYLTDTQYF	TGTGCCAGCCGGGGGGGTTACCTCACAGATACGCAGTATTTT
TRBV25-1	14	-	TRBJ1-2	-	CASSVGTGFEGYTF	TGTGCCAGCAGTGTCGGAACAGGGTTTGAGGGCTACACCTTC
TRBV6-1	16	once	TRBJ2-7	-	CASSELPGPGAYEQYF	TGTGCCAGCAGTGAGCTCCCGGGACCCGGGGCCTACGAGCAGTACTTC
TRBV4-1	15	-	TRBJ2-7	TRBD2	CASRPRLAGIYEQYF	TGCGCCAGCAGACCAAGACTAGCGGGAATTTACGAGCAGTACTTC
TRBV7-9	15	-	TRBJ1-3	-	CASSLIGASGNTIYF	TGTGCCAGCAGCTTAATTGGGGCATCTGGAAACACCATATATTTT
TRBV21-1	15	-	TRBJ2-7	-	CASSKGRQASYEQYF	TGTGCCAGCAGCAAAGGGCGGCAGGCCTCCTACGAGCAGTACTTC
TRBV13	14	-	TRBJ1-2	-	CASSFGDTNYGYTF	TGTGCCAGCAGCTTCGGGGACACTAACTATGGCTACACCTTC
TRBV15	18	-	TRBJ1-2	-	CATSRDGGVGVRRLGYTF	TGTGCCACCAGCAGAGATGGAGGGGTTGGGGTCCGACGATTGGGCTACACCTTC
TRBV5-6	14	-	TRBJ1-2	TRBD1	CASSLRQGTAGYTF	TGTGCCAGCAGCCTTCGACAGGGTACTGCTGGCTACACCTTC
TRBV5-5	12	-	TRBJ2-7	TRBD1	CASTDRAYEQYF	TGTGCCAGCACAGACAGGGCCTACGAGCAGTACTTC